The sequence of this T cell receptor beta chain was determined in a study of shared T cell receptors in the human thymus. Using immunoSEQ multiplex PCR, the repertoire was profiled, and TCRdb retains in-frame clones only, with some absent. Here the sample spans approximately 730,000 clones, over 75% being singletons. The CDR3 contains 16 residues. CDR1 is MNHEY, CDR2 SVGAGI, per germline. Trimming pared 2 bases from V and 3 bases from J, leaving 16 bases between. The sample also formed part of further work on human thymus T cells. This second report adds: The thymus tissue came from resections taken during corrective heart surgery. Related research found strongly overlapping thymic repertoires in unrelated individuals.

The sequenced sample was thymocytes. The chain joins TRBV6-5 to TRBJ1-2; no firm D call. The clonotype comes from a girl under three years old with a congenital heart defect. This CDR3 is CASSYTASSAYYGYTF. As DNA, the CDR3 is TGTGCCAGCAGTTACACGGCTAGTAGCGCCTACTATGGCTACACCTTC.